This record concerns one T cell receptor (beta chain) sequence. The sample belongs to a study of blood T cell repertoires in COVID-19. Repertoires were generated with immunoSEQ multiplex PCR, while TCRdb's copy carries only in-frame clones and drops some. The sample yields roughly 200,000 clones, 70% to 90% seen once. CDR3 length: 13 amino acids. Trimming removed 9 bases at V and 5 bases at J, with 16 bases between. The germline V gene encodes CDR1 LNHNV and CDR2 YYDKDF (reference sequence). The V gene is TRBV15, the J gene TRBJ2-5; D is perhaps TRBD2 (5 bases). The receptor was isolated from a woman in her forties or fifties in a cohort exposed to, infected with or recovered from COVID-19 (not recorded which). Specimen: PBMCs or T cells enriched from blood (not recorded which). This CDR3 reads CATGGGGIETQYF. CDR3 nucleotide sequence: TGTGCCACTGGAGGTGGTGGTATCGAGACCCAGTACTTC.